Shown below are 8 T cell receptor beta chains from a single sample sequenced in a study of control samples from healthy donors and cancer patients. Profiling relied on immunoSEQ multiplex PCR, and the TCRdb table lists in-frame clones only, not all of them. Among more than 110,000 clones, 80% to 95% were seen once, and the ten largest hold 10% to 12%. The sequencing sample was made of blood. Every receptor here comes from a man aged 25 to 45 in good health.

For the CDR3, the DNA is TGTGCCACCAGTGATTTGATGGGGCGGGGCACAGATACGCAGTATTTT. It specifies CATSDLMGRGTDTQYF. This chain links TRBV24-1 with TRBJ2-3, with D perhaps matching TRBD1 or TRBD2 (5 bases each). The CDR3 has 16 amino acids. Germline V gene data show CDR1 as KGHDR and CDR2 as SFDVKD. V dropped 0 bases and J dropped 1 base, with 10 bases sitting between them.

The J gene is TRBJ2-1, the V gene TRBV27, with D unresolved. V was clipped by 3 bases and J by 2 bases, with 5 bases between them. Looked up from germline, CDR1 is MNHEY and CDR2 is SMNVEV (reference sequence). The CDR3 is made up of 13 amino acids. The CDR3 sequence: CASSFTPYNEQFF. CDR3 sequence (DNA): TGTGCCAGCAGTTTTACCCCCTACAATGAGCAGTTCTTC.

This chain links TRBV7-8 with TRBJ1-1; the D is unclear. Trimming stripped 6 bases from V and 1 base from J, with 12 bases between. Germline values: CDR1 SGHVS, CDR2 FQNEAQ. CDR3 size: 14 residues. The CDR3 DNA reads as TGTGCCAGCAGATACAGACCGACGAACACTGAAGCTTTCTTT. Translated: CASRYRPTNTEAFF.

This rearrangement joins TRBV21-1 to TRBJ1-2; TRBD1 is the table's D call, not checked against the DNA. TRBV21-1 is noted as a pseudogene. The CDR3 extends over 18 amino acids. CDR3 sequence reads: CASSPQTDRRIRNYGYTF. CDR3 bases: TGTGCCAGCAGCCCGCAGACGGACAGGAGGATAAGAAACTATGGCTACACCTTC.

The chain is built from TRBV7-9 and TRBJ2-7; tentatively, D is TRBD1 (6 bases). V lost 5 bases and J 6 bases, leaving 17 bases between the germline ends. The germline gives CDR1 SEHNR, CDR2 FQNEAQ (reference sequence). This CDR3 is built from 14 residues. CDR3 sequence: CASSPQTGSGEQYF. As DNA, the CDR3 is TGTGCCAGCAGCCCTCAAACAGGGTCGGGCGAGCAGTACTTC.

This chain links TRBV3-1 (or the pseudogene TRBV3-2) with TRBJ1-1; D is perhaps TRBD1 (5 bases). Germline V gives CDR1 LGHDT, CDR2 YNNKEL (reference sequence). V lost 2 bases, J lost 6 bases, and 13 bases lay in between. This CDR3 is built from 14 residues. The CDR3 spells CASSQSGGNAEAFF. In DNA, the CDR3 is TGTGCCAGCAGCCAAAGTGGGGGGAATGCTGAAGCTTTCTTT.

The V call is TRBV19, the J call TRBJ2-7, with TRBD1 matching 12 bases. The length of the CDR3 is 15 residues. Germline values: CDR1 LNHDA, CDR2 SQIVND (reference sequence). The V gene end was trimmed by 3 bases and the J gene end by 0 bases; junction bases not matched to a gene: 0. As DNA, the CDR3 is TGTGCCAGTAGTATGGGACAGGGGGCCTCCTACGAGCAGTACTTC. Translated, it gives CASSMGQGASYEQYF.

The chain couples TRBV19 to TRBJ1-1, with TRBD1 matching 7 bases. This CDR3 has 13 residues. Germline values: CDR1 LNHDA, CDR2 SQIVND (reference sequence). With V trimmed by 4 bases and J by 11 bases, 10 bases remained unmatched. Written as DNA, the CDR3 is TGTGCCAGTAGTACAAACCCGGGACAGATGGCTTTCTTT. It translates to CASSTNPGQMAFF.